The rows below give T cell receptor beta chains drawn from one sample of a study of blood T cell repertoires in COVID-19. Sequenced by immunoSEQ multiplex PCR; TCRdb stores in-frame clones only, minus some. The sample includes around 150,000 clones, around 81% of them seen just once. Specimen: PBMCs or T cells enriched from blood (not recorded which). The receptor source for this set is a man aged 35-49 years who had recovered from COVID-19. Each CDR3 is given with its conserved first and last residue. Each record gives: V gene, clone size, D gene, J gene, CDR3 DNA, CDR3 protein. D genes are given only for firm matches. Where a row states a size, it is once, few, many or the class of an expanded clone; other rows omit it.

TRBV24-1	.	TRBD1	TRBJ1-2	TGTGCCACCAGCGACTCCGGGACAGGGGTCCGCCGGAGGGGCGGTGGCTACACCTTC	CATSDSGTGVRRRGGGYTF
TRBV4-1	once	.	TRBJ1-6	TGCGCCAGCAGCCAAGATCGTCAGGCTCCTAATTCACCCCTCCACTTT	CASSQDRQAPNSPLHF
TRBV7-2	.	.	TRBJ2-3	TGTGCCAGCAGCTTAGGCCCAGGGGTTGTCACAGATACGCAGTATTTT	CASSLGPGVVTDTQYF
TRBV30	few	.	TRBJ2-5	TGTGCCGCGGCAGGGGGGTTTCAAGAGACCCAGTACTTC	CAAAGGFQETQYF
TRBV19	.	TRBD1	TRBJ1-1	TGTGCCAGTAAAATTAGGCCAGGGGGCGAAAAAGAAGCTTTCTTT	CASKIRPGGEKEAFF
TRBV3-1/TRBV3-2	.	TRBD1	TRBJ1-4	TGTGCCAGCAGCCCTCGGCCGGGACAGTCTAATGAAAAACTGTTTTTT	CASSPRPGQSNEKLFF
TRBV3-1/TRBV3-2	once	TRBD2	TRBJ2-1	TGTGCCAGCGGGGGACTAGCGGGTGAGCAGTTCTTC	CASGGLAGEQFF
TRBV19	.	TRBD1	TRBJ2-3	TGTGCCAGTAGTCCAGGGACAGGCCTAAGCACAGATACGCAGTATTTT	CASSPGTGLSTDTQYF
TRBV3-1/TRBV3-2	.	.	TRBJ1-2	TGTGCCAGCAGCCAAATGGCAACAGACCATGGCTACACCTTC	CASSQMATDHGYTF
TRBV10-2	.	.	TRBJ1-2	TGCGCCAGCAGTGACCAGGCCCTCGGCTACACCTTC	CASSDQALGYTF
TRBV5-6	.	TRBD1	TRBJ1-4	TGTGCCAGCAGCTCCCACCCCTTCACAGGGGGTGATGATGAAAAACTGTTTTTT	CASSSHPFTGGDDEKLFF
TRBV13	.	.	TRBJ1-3	TGTGCCAGCAGAATAACAGGGAACACCATATATTTT	CASRITGNTIYF
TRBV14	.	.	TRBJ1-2	TGTGCCAGCAGCCGGGCCGGGGGGGCGTATAGCTATGGCTACACCTTC	CASSRAGGAYSYGYTF
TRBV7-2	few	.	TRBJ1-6	TGTGCCAGCAGCTTAATGGAGGGTGGTTCACCCCTCCACTTT	CASSLMEGGSPLHF
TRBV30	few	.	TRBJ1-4	TGTGCCTGGAGCAGGGGAAATGAAAAACTGTTTTTT	CAWSRGNEKLFF
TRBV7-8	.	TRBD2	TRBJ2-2	TGTGCCAGCAGGGGTAGCGGGGTGAACACCGGGGAGCTGTTTTTT	CASRGSGVNTGELFF
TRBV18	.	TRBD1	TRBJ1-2	TGTGCCAGCTCATCGACAGGGGCCTCTAACTATGGCTACACCTTC	CASSSTGASNYGYTF
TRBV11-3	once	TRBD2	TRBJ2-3	TGTGCCAGCAGCTTAGGGGGAGGGACGGTGGGGCCCGATACGCAGTATTTT	CASSLGGGTVGPDTQYF
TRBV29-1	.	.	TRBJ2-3	TGCAGCGTTGAAGGTGGGGCAGGTAGCACAGATACGCAGTATTTT	CSVEGGAGSTDTQYF
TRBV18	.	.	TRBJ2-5	TGTGCCAGCTCACCAACAGGGGAGACCCAGTACTTC	CASSPTGETQYF
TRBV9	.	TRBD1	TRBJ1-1	TGTGCCAGCAGAGGTGGACAGGGGAAGAAAGCTTTCTTT	CASRGGQGKKAFF
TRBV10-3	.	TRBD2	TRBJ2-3	TGTGCCATCAGTGAATGGGGGGGTGGCACAGATACGCAGTATTTT	CAISEWGGGTDTQYF
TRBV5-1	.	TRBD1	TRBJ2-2	TGCGCCAGCAGTACTACAGGGGGCGGCGGGGAGCTGTTTTTT	CASSTTGGGGELFF
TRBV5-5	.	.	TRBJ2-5	TGTGCCAGCAGCCTAAGCCCCACAGGGACGGGTGGAGAGACCCAGTACTTC	CASSLSPTGTGGETQYF
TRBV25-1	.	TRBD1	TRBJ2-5	TGTGCCAGCAGTGTCCACAGGGGATATAAAGAGACCCAGTACTTC	CASSVHRGYKETQYF
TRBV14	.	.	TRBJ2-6	TGTGCCAGCAGCCATCGACAGTCTTCTGGGGCCAACGTCCTGACTTTC	CASSHRQSSGANVLTF
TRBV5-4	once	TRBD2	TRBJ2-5	TGTGCCAGCAGTCCTAGCGGGGGGAACCAAGAGACCCAGTACTTC	CASSPSGGNQETQYF
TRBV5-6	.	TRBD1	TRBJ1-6	TGTGCCAGCAGCTACGGAAATCGACAGGGATGGAATTCACCCCTCCACTTT	CASSYGNRQGWNSPLHF
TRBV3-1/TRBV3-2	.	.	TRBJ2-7	TGTGCCAGCAGCCAAGGGAGGGCCTACGAGCAGTACTTC	CASSQGRAYEQYF
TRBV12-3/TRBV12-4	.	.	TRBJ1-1	TGTGCCAGCAGCCGAACAGCGAACACTGAAGCTTTCTTT	CASSRTANTEAFF
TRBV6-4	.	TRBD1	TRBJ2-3	TGTGCCAGCTCCCAGACAGGGGCGGCAGATACGCAGTATTTT	CASSQTGAADTQYF
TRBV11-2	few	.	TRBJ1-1	TGTGCCAGCAGCTCGTCTTCGGGGAGCACTGAAGCTTTCTTT	CASSSSSGSTEAFF
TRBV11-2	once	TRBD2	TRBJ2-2	TGTGCCAGCAGCTGGATAGCGGGGGCCGGTATCGGGGAGCTGTTTTTT	CASSWIAGAGIGELFF
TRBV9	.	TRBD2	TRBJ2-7	TGTGCCAGCAGCGCCCTGGGAGCGGGGGGTTCTCACGAGCAGTACTTC	CASSALGAGGSHEQYF
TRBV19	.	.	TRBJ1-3	TGTGCCAGTGGGCCCGGAAGCAGGATGCAAACTGGAAACACCATATATTTT	CASGPGSRMQTGNTIYF
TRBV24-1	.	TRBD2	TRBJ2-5	TGTGCCACCAGTGACACGACTAGCGGGCTAACCCAGGGAGAGACCCAGTACTTC	CATSDTTSGLTQGETQYF
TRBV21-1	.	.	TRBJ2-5	TGTGCCAGCAGCGGGACTAGCGGGGATTGGTGGACCCAGTACTTC	CASSGTSGDWWTQYF
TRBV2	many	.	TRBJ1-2	TGTGCCAGCAGTGTTTCCCTCTATGGCTACACCTTC	CASSVSLYGYTF
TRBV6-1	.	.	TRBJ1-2	TGTGCCAGCAGTGCACACGGGAGGACCGTCGTTCGGAACTATGGCTACACCTTC	CASSAHGRTVVRNYGYTF
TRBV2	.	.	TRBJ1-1	TGTGCCAGCCTACAGGTGATGAACACTGAAGCTTTCTTT	CASLQVMNTEAFF
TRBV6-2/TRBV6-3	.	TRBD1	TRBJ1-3	TGTGCCAGCAGTACCGGGACAGGAGGAAACACCATATATTTT	CASSTGTGGNTIYF
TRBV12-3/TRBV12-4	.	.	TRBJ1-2	TGTGCCAGCACTAAGGACAAGGGCGGCTACACCTTC	CASTKDKGGYTF
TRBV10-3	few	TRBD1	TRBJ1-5	TGTGCCATCAGTGAGGACAGGGGGCTCGTTCAGCCCCAGCATTTT	CAISEDRGLVQPQHF
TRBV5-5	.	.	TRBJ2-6	TGTGCCAGCAGCTCCAGGGGTGGGGCCAACGTCCTGACTTTC	CASSSRGGANVLTF
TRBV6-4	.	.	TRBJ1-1	TGTGCCAGCAGCATTCGGGGTGACACTGAAGCTTTCTTT	CASSIRGDTEAFF
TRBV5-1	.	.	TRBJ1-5	TGCGCCAGCAGCTTGGCGGGAGAAGGCCAGCCCCAGCATTTT	CASSLAGEGQPQHF
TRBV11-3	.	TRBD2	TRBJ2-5	TGTGCCAGCAGCTTAGGCGGGGGAACCCAAGAGACCCAGTACTTC	CASSLGGGTQETQYF
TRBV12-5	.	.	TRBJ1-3	TGTGCTAGTGGTACAGGGTTTGAAAACACCATATATTTT	CASGTGFENTIYF
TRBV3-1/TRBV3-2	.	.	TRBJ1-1	TGTGCCAGCAGCCAAGTTTCAGGGACTGAAGCTTTCTTT	CASSQVSGTEAFF